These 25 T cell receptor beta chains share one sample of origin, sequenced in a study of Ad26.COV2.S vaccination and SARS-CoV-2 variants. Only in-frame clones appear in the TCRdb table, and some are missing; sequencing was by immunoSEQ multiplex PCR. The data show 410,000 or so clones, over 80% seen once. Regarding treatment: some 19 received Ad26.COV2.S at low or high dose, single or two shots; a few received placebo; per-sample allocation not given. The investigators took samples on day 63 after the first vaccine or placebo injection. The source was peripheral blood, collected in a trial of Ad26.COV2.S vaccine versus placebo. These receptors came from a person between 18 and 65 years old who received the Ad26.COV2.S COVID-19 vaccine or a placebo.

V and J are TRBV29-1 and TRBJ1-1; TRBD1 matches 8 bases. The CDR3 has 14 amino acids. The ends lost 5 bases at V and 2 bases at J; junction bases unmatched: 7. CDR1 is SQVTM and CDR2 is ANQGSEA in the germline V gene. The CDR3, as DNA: TGCAGCGTTACGACCGACAGGGGTAACACTGAAGCTTTCTTT. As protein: CSVTTDRGNTEAFF.

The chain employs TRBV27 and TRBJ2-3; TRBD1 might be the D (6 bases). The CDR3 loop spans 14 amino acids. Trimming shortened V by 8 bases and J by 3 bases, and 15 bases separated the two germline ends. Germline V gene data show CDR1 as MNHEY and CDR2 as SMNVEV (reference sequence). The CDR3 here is CASPAWGRTDTQYF. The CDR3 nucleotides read TGTGCCAGCCCAGCGTGGGGGCGTACAGATACGCAGTATTTT.

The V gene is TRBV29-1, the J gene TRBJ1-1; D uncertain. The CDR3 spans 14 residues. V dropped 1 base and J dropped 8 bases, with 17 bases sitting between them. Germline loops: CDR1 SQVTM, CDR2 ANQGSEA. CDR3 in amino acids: CSVEVFKVVQEAFF. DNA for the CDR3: TGCAGCGTTGAAGTTTTTAAGGTGGTGCAAGAAGCTTTCTTT.

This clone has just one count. DNA for the CDR3: TGTGCCAGCTCCCCGACAGGGGGAAACACCGGGGAGCTGTTTTTT. The encoded protein is CASSPTGGNTGELFF. The chain has TRBV18 and TRBJ2-2; 9 bases fit TRBD1. This CDR3 spans 15 amino acids. CDR1 is KGHSH and CDR2 is LQKENI in the germline V gene. Germline trimming cut 6 bases from V and 2 bases from J; bases unmatched to any gene: 4.

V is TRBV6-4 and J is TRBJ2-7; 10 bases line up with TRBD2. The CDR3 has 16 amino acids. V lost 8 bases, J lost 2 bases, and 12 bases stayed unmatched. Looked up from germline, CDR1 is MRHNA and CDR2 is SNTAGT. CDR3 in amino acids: CASPRGLAGVTYEQYF. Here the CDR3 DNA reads TGTGCCAGCCCCCGAGGGCTAGCGGGGGTGACCTACGAGCAGTACTTC.

The CDR3 region is CASSLWSHTDTQYF. Written as DNA, the CDR3 is TGTGCCAGCAGCCTATGGTCGCACACAGATACGCAGTATTTT. The J gene is TRBJ2-3, the V gene TRBV14; D is ambiguous. The CDR3 is made up of 14 amino acids. Per the germline V gene, CDR1 is SGHDN and CDR2 is FVKESK. Trimming took off 4 bases at V and 2 bases at J, with 10 bases between the two ends.

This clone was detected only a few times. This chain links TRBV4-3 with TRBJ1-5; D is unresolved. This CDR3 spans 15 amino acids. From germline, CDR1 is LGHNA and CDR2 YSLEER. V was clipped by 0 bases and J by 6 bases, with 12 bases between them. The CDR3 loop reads CASSQEHVRGQPQHF. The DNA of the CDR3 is TGCGCCAGCAGCCAAGAACACGTACGAGGTCAGCCCCAGCATTTT.

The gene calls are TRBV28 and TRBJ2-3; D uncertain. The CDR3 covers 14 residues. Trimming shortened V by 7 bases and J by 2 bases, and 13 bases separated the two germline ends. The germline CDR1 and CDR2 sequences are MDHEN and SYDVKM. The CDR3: CASTSQLYTDTQYF. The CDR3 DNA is TGTGCCAGCACATCGCAGTTATACACAGATACGCAGTATTTT. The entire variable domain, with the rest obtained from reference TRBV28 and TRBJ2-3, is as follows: DVKVTQSSRYLVKRTGEKVFLECVQDMDHENMFWYRQDPGLGLRLIYFSYDVKMKEKGDIPEGYSVSREKKERFSLILESASTNQTSMYLCASTSQLYTDTQYFGPGTRLTVL.

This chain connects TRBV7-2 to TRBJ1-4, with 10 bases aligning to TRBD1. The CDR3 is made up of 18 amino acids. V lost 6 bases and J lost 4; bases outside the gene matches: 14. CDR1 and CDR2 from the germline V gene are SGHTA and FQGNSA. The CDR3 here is CASSPPGTGEPLNEKLFF. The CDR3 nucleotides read TGTGCCAGCAGTCCTCCCGGGACAGGGGAACCCCTTAATGAAAAACTGTTTTTT.

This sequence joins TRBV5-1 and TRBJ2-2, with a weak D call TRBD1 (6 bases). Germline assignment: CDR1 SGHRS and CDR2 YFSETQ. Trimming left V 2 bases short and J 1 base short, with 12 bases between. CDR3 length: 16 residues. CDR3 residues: CASSFRDTRNTGELFF. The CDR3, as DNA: TGCGCCAGCAGCTTCCGGGACACTAGGAACACCGGGGAGCTGTTTTTT.

CDR3 DNA: TGTGCCATCAGTGATTTCCCTGGGGACCCCGTAAGCACTGAAGCTTTCTTT. As protein: CAISDFPGDPVSTEAFF. The chain recombines TRBV10-3 with TRBJ1-1; perhaps TRBD1 as D (5 bases). Trimming stripped 3 bases from V and 4 bases from J, with 21 bases between. The CDR3 consists of 17 residues. The germline V gene has CDR1 ENHRY and CDR2 SYGVKD.

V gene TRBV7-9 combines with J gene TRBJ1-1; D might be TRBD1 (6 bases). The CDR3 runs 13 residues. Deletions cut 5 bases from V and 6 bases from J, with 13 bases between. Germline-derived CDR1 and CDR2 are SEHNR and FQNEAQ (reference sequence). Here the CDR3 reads CASSPQGSAEAFF. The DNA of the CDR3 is TGTGCCAGCAGCCCACAGGGTAGCGCTGAAGCTTTCTTT. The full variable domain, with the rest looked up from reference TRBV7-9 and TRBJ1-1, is DTGVSQNPRHKITKRGQNVTFRCDPISEHNRLYWYRQTLGQGPEFLTYFQNEAQLEKSRLLSDRFSAERPKGSFSTLEIQRTEQGDSAMYLCASSPQGSAEAFFGQGTRLTVV.

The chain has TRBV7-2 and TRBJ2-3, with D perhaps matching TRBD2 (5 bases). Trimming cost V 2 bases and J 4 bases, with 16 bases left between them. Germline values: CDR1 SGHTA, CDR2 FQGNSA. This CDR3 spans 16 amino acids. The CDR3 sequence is CASSLMAGPGSDTQYF. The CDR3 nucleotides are TGTGCCAGCAGCTTAATGGCGGGCCCAGGATCAGATACGCAGTATTTT.

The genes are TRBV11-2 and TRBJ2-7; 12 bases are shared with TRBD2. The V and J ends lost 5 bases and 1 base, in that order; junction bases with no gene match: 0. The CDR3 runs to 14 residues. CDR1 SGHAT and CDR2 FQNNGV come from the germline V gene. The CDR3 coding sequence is TGTGCCAGCAGCCTAGCGGGGGGGTCCTACGAGCAGTACTTC. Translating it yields CASSLAGGSYEQYF. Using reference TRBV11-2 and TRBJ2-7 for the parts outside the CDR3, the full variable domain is EAGVAQSPRYKIIEKRQSVAFWCNPISGHATLYWYQQILGQGPKLLIQFQNNGVVDDSQLPKDRFSAERLKGVDSTLKIQPAKLEDSAVYLCASSLAGGSYEQYFGPGTRLTVT.

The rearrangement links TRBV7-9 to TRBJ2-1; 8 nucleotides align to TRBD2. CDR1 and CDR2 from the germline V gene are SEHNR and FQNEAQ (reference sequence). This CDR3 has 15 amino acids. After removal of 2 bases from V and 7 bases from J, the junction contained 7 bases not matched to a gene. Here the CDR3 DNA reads TGTGCCAGCAGCTTAATAGCGGGGACGGCGAATGAGCAGTTCTTC. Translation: CASSLIAGTANEQFF.

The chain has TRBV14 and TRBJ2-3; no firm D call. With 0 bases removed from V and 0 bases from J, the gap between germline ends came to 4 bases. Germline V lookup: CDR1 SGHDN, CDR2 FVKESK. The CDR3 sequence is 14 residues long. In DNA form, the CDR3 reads TGTGCCAGCAGCCAAGAAATGAGCACAGATACGCAGTATTTT. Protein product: CASSQEMSTDTQYF.

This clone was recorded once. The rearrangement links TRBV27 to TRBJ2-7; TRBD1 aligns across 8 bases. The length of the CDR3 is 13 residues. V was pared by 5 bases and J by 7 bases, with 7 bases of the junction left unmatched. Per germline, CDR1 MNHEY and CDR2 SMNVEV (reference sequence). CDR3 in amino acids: CASSIQGAREQYF. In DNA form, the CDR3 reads TGTGCCAGCAGTATCCAGGGGGCGCGTGAGCAGTACTTC.

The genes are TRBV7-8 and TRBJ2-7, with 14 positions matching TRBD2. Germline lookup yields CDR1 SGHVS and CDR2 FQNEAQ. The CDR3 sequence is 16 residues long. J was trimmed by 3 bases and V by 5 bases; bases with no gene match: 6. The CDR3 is CASSVLGLAGGYEQYF. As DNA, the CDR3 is TGTGCCAGCAGCGTATTAGGACTAGCGGGGGGCTACGAGCAGTACTTC.

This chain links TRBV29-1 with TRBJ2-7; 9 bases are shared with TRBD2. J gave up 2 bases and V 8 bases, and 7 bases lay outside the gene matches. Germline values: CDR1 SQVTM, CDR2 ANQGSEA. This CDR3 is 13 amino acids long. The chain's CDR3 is CSSAGGSTYEQYF. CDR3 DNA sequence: TGCAGCTCTGCGGGAGGGAGCACCTACGAGCAGTACTTC.

In DNA, the CDR3 is TGTGCCAGCAGTTTCTGGGACGGCTATAATTCACCCCTCCACTTT. The encoded protein is CASSFWDGYNSPLHF. This chain joins TRBV28 and TRBJ1-6, with D possibly matching TRBD1 (5 bases). Between the trimmed V and J ends, which lost 3 bases and 3 bases, there was a span of 9 bases. This CDR3 spans 15 amino acids. The germline V gene has CDR1 MDHEN and CDR2 SYDVKM.

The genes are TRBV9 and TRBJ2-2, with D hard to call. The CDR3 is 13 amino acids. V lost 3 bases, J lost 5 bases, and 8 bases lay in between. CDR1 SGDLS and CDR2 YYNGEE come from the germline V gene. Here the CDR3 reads CASSAPRTGELFF. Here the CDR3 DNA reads TGTGCCAGCAGCGCCCCGCGGACCGGGGAGCTGTTTTTT.

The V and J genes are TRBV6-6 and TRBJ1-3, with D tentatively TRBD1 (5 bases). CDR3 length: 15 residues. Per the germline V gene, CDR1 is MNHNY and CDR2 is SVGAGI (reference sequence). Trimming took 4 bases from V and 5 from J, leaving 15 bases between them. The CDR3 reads CASSSPTGRRNTIYF. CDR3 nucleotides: TGTGCCAGCAGTTCCCCAACGGGACGCCGAAACACCATATATTTT.

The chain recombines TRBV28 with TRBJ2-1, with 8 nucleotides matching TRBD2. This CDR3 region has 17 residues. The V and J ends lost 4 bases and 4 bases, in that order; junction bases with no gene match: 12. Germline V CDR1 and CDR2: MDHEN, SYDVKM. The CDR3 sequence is CASSYYFRSGAYNEQFF. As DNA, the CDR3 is TGTGCCAGCAGTTACTATTTCCGTAGCGGGGCTTACAATGAGCAGTTCTTC.

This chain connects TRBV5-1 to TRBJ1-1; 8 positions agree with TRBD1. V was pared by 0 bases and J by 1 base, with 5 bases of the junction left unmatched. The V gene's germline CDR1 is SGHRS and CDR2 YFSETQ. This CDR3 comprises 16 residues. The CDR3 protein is CASSLAGDRGNTEAFF. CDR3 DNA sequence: TGCGCCAGCAGCTTGGCCGGAGACAGGGGGAACACTGAAGCTTTCTTT. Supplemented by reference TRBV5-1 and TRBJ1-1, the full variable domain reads KAGVTQTPRYLIKTRGQQVTLSCSPISGHRSVSWYQQTPGQGLQFLFEYFSETQRNKGNFPGRFSGRQFSNSRSEMNVSTLELGDSALYLCASSLAGDRGNTEAFFGQGTRLTVV.

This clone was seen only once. CDR3 sequence: CASRINTGELFF. For the CDR3, the DNA is TGTGCCAGCAGAATAAACACCGGGGAGCTGTTTTTT. The chain links TRBV27 to TRBJ2-2; D remains ambiguous. V shed 6 bases and J shed 2 bases, with 4 bases lying between them. The length of the CDR3 is 12 residues. The germline gives CDR1 MNHEY, CDR2 SMNVEV (reference sequence).